The 27 T cell receptor beta chains reported below all come from one sample, sequenced in a study of STAT5B mutations in CD4+ large granular lymphocyte leukemia. Sequencing was performed with immunoSEQ multiplex PCR; in TCRdb, only in-frame clones are kept and a portion is missing. This table has under 25,000 clones, around 72% appearing once. Sequences were obtained from CD4+ T cells from blood buffy coats. These receptors originate from a human donor in good health.

This chain uses TRBV12-5 with TRBJ2-7; 9 nucleotides agree with TRBD1. This CDR3 comprises 18 residues. The V segment lost 3 bases and the J segment 3 bases; nucleotides outside the gene matches: 15. Germline V gene lookup returns CDR1 LGHNT and CDR2 FRNRAP. CDR3 nucleotide sequence: TGTGCTAGTGGTTTTACCCCCTCCAGGGGACAGGGAGACTACGAGCAGTACTTC. The encoded protein is CASGFTPSRGQGDYEQYF.

The rearrangement uses TRBV7-2 and TRBJ2-1, with 14 nucleotides matching TRBD2. The CDR3 totals 15 residues. Germline loops: CDR1 SGHTA, CDR2 FQGNSA. V shed 6 bases, J shed 7 bases, and the junction held 5 bases outside the gene matches. The chain's CDR3 is CASRGGLAGVNEQFF. The CDR3 DNA sequence: TGTGCCAGCAGGGGGGGACTAGCGGGGGTAAATGAGCAGTTCTTC.

J is TRBJ2-2 and V is TRBV5-4; either TRBD1 or TRBD2 may fit D (5 bases each). Germline V gives CDR1 SGHNT, CDR2 YYREEE (reference sequence). This CDR3 is built from 16 residues. The V end was cut by 3 bases, the J end by 4 bases, with 16 bases between. The CDR3 spells CASSSGGSGTTGELFF. In DNA form, the CDR3 reads TGTGCCAGCAGCTCGGGTGGCAGTGGGACCACCGGGGAGCTGTTTTTT.

This clone came up a few times. This chain links TRBV28 with TRBJ1-4; D gene unclear. Germline V gene data show CDR1 as MDHEN and CDR2 as SYDVKM. This CDR3 is built from 14 residues. The germline V and J ends were trimmed by 7 bases and 0 bases, with 9 bases remaining between them. CDR3 sequence (DNA): TGTGCCAGCAAGGGAGATGCAACTAATGAAAAACTGTTTTTT. It is translated as CASKGDATNEKLFF.

V and J are TRBV19 and TRBJ2-3, with D hard to call. The germline V gene has CDR1 LNHDA and CDR2 SQIVND (reference sequence). This CDR3 region has 14 residues. V was clipped by 6 bases and J by 2 bases, with 12 bases between them. DNA for the CDR3: TGTGCCAGTAGAGGCGTCCAGCCCACAGATACGCAGTATTTT. Protein product: CASRGVQPTDTQYF.

The rearrangement links TRBV4-2 to TRBJ1-2; D is uncertain. The CDR3 loop spans 14 amino acids. Germline V CDR1 and CDR2: LGHNA, YNFKEQ. V was trimmed by 4 bases and J by 0 bases, leaving 9 bases between them. The CDR3 region is CASSPDKTNYGYTF. The CDR3 DNA reads as TGTGCCAGCAGCCCCGACAAAACTAACTATGGCTACACCTTC.

The chain employs TRBV18 and TRBJ2-1; the D is unclear. Per the germline V gene, CDR1 is KGHSH and CDR2 is LQKENI. Trimming removed 0 bases at V and 2 bases at J, with 8 bases between. The CDR3 extends over 15 amino acids. The CDR3 reads CASSPPAAAYNEQFF. CDR3 coding DNA: TGTGCCAGCTCACCACCGGCTGCCGCCTACAATGAGCAGTTCTTC.

This clone has just a few counts. This chain links TRBV6-5 with TRBJ1-2, with D perhaps TRBD1 (5 bases). The CDR3 spans 14 residues. In germline, CDR1 is MNHEY, CDR2 SVGAGI. Trimming pared 5 bases from V and 3 bases from J, leaving 13 bases between. The CDR3 loop reads CASSAAGRDYGYTF. The CDR3 DNA reads as TGTGCCAGCAGTGCCGCGGGGCGGGACTATGGCTACACCTTC.

This clone was seen a few times. The chain is built from TRBV10-3 and TRBJ1-5; D ambiguous. Looked up from germline, CDR1 is ENHRY and CDR2 is SYGVKD. The CDR3 runs 12 residues. Trimming took off 2 bases at V and 4 bases at J, with 3 bases between the two ends. CDR3 nucleotides: TGTGCCATCAGTGAGGGGAATCAGCCCCAGCATTTT. Its protein product is CAISEGNQPQHF.

This sequence joins TRBV6-1 and TRBJ2-7; D is unclear. This CDR3 comprises 11 residues. V was clipped by 6 bases and J by 3 bases, with 6 bases between them. From germline, CDR1 is MNHNS and CDR2 SASEGT. This CDR3 reads CASSDGYEQYF. CDR3 DNA sequence: TGTGCCAGCAGCGACGGCTACGAGCAGTACTTC.

Worth noting for this clone: Sequence at one end of the junction differs from germline and may be a read error. The chain joins TRBV30 to TRBJ1-4; tentatively, D is TRBD1 (5 bases). The CDR3 loop spans 11 amino acids. Germline CDR1 reads GTSNPN; CDR2 reads SVGIG (reference sequence). This CDR3 is CAWSGSLTVVF. For the CDR3, the DNA is TGTGCCTGGAGTGGTTCCTTGACAGTGGTTTTT.

In this sample, this clone turned up a few times. V is TRBV7-6 and J is TRBJ1-1; no clear D gene. Germline assignment: CDR1 SGHVS and CDR2 FNYEAQ. CDR3 length: 13 residues. Trimming pared 5 bases from V and 1 base from J, leaving 8 bases between. CDR3 in DNA: TGTGCCAGCAGCCTTCACCAGAACACTGAAGCTTTCTTT. This codes for CASSLHQNTEAFF.

The chain recombines TRBV2 with TRBJ2-7; D is unclear. Germline CDR1 is SNHLY and CDR2 is FYNNEI. The CDR3 has 15 amino acids. With 6 bases removed from V and 0 bases from J, the gap between germline ends came to 15 bases. The CDR3 bases are TGTGCCAGCAGCCCCCGACTTTATACCTCCTACGAGCAGTACTTC. It translates to CASSPRLYTSYEQYF.

The table lists this clone with a few counts. This chain joins TRBV18 and TRBJ2-5, with 9 positions matching TRBD2. Trimming cost V 3 bases and J 4 bases; bases outside gene matches: 3. The CDR3 extends over 14 amino acids. Germline V lookup: CDR1 KGHSH, CDR2 LQKENI. DNA of the CDR3: TGTGCCAGCTCACCTAGCGGGGGTTCAGAGACCCAGTACTTC. Protein sequence: CASSPSGGSETQYF.

The table lists this clone with a few counts. V is TRBV7-9 and J is TRBJ1-1, with TRBD1 identical over 8 bases. Germline CDR1 reads SEHNR; CDR2 reads FQNEAQ (reference sequence). The ends lost 5 bases at V and 4 bases at J; junction bases unmatched: 6. The CDR3 covers 14 residues. The CDR3 region has the DNA TGTGCCAGCAGCCAATACAGGGGGAGCACTGAAGCTTTCTTT. Translating it yields CASSQYRGSTEAFF.

The chain joins TRBV5-1 to TRBJ1-1; D not certain. This CDR3 is 15 amino acids long. Germline-derived CDR1 and CDR2 are SGHRS and YFSETQ. Trimming shortened V by 0 bases and J by 7 bases, and 16 bases separated the two germline ends. The CDR3 coding sequence is TGCGCCAGCAGCTTGGGGTGGGGAGGGATGGGTGAAGCTTTCTTT. It encodes CASSLGWGGMGEAFF.

V gene TRBV11-2 combines with J gene TRBJ1-6, with TRBD1 as a possible D gene (6 bases). The CDR3 has 16 amino acids. V was clipped by 5 bases and J by 15 bases, with 26 bases between them. Germline CDR1 reads SGHAT; CDR2 reads FQNNGV. The CDR3 region has the DNA TGTGCCAGCAGCCCGGGGGCGGGGCTCCGCCAATCAATCCTCCACTTT. This codes for CASSPGAGLRQSILHF.

J is TRBJ2-3 and V is TRBV18; 10 bases match TRBD1. V shed 3 bases, J shed 6 bases, and the junction held 9 bases outside the gene matches. Per the germline V gene, CDR1 is KGHSH and CDR2 is LQKENI. The CDR3 totals 16 residues. The CDR3 DNA reads TGTGCCAGCTCACCCCGGGACAGGGGCTATCTTGATACGCAGTATTTT. Residues: CASSPRDRGYLDTQYF.

On this clone: Other DNA sequences in this specimen translate into the identical CDR3. V gene TRBV6-5 combines with J gene TRBJ2-1; tentatively, D is TRBD2 (6 bases). The CDR3 is made up of 15 amino acids. V gave up 5 bases and J gave up 0 bases, with 11 bases separating them. Per germline, CDR1 MNHEY and CDR2 SVGAGI. In nucleotides, the CDR3 is TGTGCCAGCAGTAGGGACTCCAGCTCCTACAATGAGCAGTTCTTC. It codes for CASSRDSSSYNEQFF.

This chain joins TRBV6-1 and TRBJ1-2, with a tentative D call TRBD1 (6 bases). Germline values: CDR1 MNHNS, CDR2 SASEGT. The CDR3 sequence is 13 residues long. Trimming removed 1 base at V and 8 bases at J, with 11 bases between. CDR3: CASSEGTVWGYTF. The CDR3 DNA sequence: TGTGCCAGCAGTGAAGGGACAGTCTGGGGCTACACCTTC.

This clone has a handful of counts. This rearrangement joins TRBV6-1 to TRBJ1-1; D is undetermined. The CDR3 is 12 residues long. CDR1 and CDR2 from the germline V gene are MNHNS and SASEGT. The V end was cut by 3 bases, the J end by 2 bases, with 4 bases between. The CDR3 sequence: CASSDSNTEAFF. In DNA form, the CDR3 reads TGTGCCAGCAGTGACAGCAACACTGAAGCTTTCTTT.

The chain uses TRBV6-4 and TRBJ2-7, with a weak D call TRBD2 (6 bases). V dropped 3 bases and J dropped 2 bases, with 11 bases sitting between them. CDR1 is MRHNA, CDR2 SNTAGT, per germline. The CDR3 covers 14 residues. CDR3: CASSEQGGPYEQYF. CDR3 DNA sequence: TGTGCCAGCAGTGAGCAGGGAGGCCCCTACGAGCAGTACTTC.

This clone is a singleton in its sample. The chain uses TRBV6-5 and TRBJ1-1; TRBD1 is a possible D gene (5 bases). The germline gives CDR1 MNHEY, CDR2 SVGAGI. CDR3 length: 16 amino acids. V lost 2 bases to trimming and J lost 10 bases, with 23 bases between them. The CDR3 loop is CASSYEGTTFLAGAFF. The CDR3 DNA reads as TGTGCCAGCAGTTACGAGGGGACGACCTTTTTAGCGGGAGCTTTCTTT.

This rearrangement joins TRBV5-1 to TRBJ1-2, with 7 bases that match TRBD1. Per germline, CDR1 SGHRS and CDR2 YFSETQ. J was trimmed by 4 bases and V by 4 bases; bases with no gene match: 13. This CDR3 region has 16 residues. As DNA, the CDR3 is TGCGCCAGCAGCCCGATGGGACAGCACCGGATCTATGGCTACACCTTC. This translates into CASSPMGQHRIYGYTF.

This sequence joins TRBV28 and TRBJ2-6; 9 bases map to TRBD1. Germline assignment: CDR1 MDHEN and CDR2 SYDVKM. This CDR3 region has 18 residues. V was clipped by 5 bases and J by 2 bases; unmatched bases: 10. The DNA for the CDR3 is TGTGCCAGCAGTGACCCGGGACAGGGAACTCCTGGGGCCAACGTCCTGACTTTC. Protein: CASSDPGQGTPGANVLTF.

This clone was seen a few times. J is TRBJ1-5 and V is TRBV6-1, with D unclear. Between the trimmed V and J ends, which lost 1 base and 5 bases, there was a span of 6 bases. The germline V gene has CDR1 MNHNS and CDR2 SASEGT. The CDR3 totals 13 residues. CDR3 DNA: TGTGCCAGCAGTGAAGGGTCCCATCAGCCCCAGCATTTT. Protein: CASSEGSHQPQHF.

The chain has TRBV18 and TRBJ1-4; TRBD1 might be the D (5 bases). The CDR3 sequence is 15 residues long. From germline, CDR1 is KGHSH and CDR2 LQKENI. The V end lost 0 bases, the J end lost 8 bases, and 13 bases lay between the germline ends. CDR3 bases: TGTGCCAGCTCACCACCATTCAGGGTTGGCGAAAAACTGTTTTTT. Amino acid sequence: CASSPPFRVGEKLFF.